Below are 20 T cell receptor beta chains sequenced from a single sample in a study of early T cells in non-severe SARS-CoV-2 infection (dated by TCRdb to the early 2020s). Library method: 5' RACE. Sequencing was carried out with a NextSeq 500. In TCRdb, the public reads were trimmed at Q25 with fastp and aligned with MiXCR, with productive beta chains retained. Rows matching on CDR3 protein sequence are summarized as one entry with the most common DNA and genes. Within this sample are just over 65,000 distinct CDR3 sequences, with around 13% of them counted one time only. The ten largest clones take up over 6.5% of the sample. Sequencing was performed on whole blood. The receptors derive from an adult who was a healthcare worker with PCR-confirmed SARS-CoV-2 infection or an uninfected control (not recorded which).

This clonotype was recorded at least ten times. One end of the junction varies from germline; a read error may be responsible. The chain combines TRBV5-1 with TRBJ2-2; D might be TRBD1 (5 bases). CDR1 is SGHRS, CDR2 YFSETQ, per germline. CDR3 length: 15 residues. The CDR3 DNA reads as TGCACCAGCAGCTTAATGACAGCGAACACCGGGGAGCTGTTTTTT. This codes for CTSSLMTANTGELFF.

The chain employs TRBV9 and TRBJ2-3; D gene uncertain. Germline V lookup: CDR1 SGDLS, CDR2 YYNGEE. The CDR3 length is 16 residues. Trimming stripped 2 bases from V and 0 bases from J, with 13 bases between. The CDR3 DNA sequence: TGTGCCAGCAGCGTTTCGGGCGGTACTAGCACAGATACGCAGTATTTT. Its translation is CASSVSGGTSTDTQYF.

The CDR3 coding sequence is TGCGCCAGCAGCTTCAGACAGGGGACCACTGAAGCTTTCTTT. Translated, it gives CASSFRQGTTEAFF. The rearrangement joins TRBV5-1 to TRBJ1-1; 8 nucleotides match TRBD1. V lost 2 bases to trimming and J lost 4 bases; unmatched junction nucleotides: 4. The CDR3 totals 14 residues. Germline V gene lookup returns CDR1 SGHRS and CDR2 YFSETQ. The full variable domain, rest sourced from reference TRBV5-1 and TRBJ1-1, is KAGVTQTPRYLIKTRGQQVTLSCSPISGHRSVSWYQQTPGQGLQFLFEYFSETQRNKGNFPGRFSGRQFSNSRSEMNVSTLELGDSALYLCASSFRQGTTEAFFGQGTRLTVV.

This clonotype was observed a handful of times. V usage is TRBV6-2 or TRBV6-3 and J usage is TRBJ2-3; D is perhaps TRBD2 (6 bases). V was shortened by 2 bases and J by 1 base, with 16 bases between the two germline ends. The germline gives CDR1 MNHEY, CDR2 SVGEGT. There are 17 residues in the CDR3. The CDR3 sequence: CASSYPGRGLGTDTQYF. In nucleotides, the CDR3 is TGTGCCAGCAGTTACCCAGGCCGGGGACTTGGCACAGATACGCAGTATTTT.

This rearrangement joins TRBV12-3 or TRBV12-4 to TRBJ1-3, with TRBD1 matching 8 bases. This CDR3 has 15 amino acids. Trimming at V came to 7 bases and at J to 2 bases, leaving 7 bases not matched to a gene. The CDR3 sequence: CASTLTGEAGNTIYF. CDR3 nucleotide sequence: TGTGCCAGCACCTTGACAGGGGAGGCTGGAAACACCATATATTTT.

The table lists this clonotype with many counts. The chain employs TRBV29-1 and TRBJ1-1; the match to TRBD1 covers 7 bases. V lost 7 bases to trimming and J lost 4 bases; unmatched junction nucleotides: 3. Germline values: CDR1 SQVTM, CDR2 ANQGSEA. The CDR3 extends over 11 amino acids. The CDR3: CSGNRGTEAFF. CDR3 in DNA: TGCAGCGGAAACAGGGGCACTGAAGCTTTCTTT.

The chain's CDR3 is CASTPFSGTSTDTQYF. DNA for the CDR3: TGCGCCAGCACCCCCTTTAGCGGTACTAGCACAGATACGCAGTATTTT. The rearrangement links TRBV5-1 to TRBJ2-3; D is perhaps TRBD2 (6 bases). CDR3 size: 16 residues. V was cut by 6 bases and J by 0 bases, with 17 bases left in between. Germline V gene lookup returns CDR1 SGHRS and CDR2 YFSETQ.

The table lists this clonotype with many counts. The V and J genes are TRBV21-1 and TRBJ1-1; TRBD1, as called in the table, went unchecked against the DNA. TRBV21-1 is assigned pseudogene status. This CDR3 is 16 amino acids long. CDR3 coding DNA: TGTGCCAGCAGCAAATCGCGAAAGGAGCCCGGGACTGAAGCTTTCTTT. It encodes CASSKSRKEPGTEAFF.

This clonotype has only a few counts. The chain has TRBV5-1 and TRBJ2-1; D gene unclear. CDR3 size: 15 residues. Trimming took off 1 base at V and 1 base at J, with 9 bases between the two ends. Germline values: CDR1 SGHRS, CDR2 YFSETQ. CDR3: CASSLRLLSYNEQFF. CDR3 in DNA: TGCGCCAGCAGCTTGAGGCTCTTATCCTACAATGAGCAGTTCTTC.

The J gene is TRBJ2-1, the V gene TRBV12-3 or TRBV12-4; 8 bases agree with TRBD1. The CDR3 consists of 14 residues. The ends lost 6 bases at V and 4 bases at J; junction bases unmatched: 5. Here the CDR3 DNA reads TGTGCCAGCAGCGACAGGGGATCATACAATGAGCAGTTCTTC. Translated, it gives CASSDRGSYNEQFF.

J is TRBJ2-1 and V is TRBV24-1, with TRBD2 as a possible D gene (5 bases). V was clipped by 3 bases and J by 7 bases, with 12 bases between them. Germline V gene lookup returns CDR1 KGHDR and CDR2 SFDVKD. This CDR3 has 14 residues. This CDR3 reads CATSDRTSLNEQFF. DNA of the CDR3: TGTGCCACCAGTGATCGCACTAGTTTAAATGAGCAGTTCTTC.

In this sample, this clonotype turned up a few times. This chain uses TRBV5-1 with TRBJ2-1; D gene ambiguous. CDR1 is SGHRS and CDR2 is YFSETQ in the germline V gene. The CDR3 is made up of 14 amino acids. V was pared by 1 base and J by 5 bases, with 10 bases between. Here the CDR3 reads CASSLMTSNNEQFF. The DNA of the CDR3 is TGCGCCAGCAGCTTGATGACTTCAAACAATGAGCAGTTCTTC.

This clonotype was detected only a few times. In DNA form, the CDR3 reads TGTGCCAGCAGCTTGGGGACAGGGAGAGGGACTGAAGCTTTCTTT. Protein sequence: CASSLGTGRGTEAFF. The chain combines TRBV7-6 with TRBJ1-1, with 9 bases that match TRBD1. Germline CDR1 is SGHVS and CDR2 is FNYEAQ. Trimming removed 3 bases from V and 5 bases from J; junction bases left unmatched: 7. The CDR3 is made up of 15 amino acids. Complete variable domain (other parts from reference TRBV7-6 and TRBJ1-1): GAGVSQSPRYKVTKRGQDVALRCDPISGHVSLYWYRQALGQGPEFLTYFNYEAQQDKSGLPNDRFSAERPEGSISTLTIQRTEQRDSAMYRCASSLGTGRGTEAFFGQGTRLTVV.

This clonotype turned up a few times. The CDR3 sequence is CASSPGADEQYF. DNA for the CDR3: TGTGCCAGCAGCCCCGGGGCTGACGAGCAGTACTTC. V and J are TRBV28 and TRBJ2-7, with D perhaps matching TRBD1 or TRBD2 (5 bases each). Trimming left V 6 bases short and J 5 bases short, with 11 bases between. There are 12 residues in the CDR3. The germline gives CDR1 MDHEN, CDR2 SYDVKM.

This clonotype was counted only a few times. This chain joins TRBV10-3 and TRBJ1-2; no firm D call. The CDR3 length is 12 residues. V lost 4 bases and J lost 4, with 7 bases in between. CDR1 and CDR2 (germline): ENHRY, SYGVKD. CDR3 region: CAISGEAYGYTF. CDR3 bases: TGTGCCATCAGTGGAGAAGCCTATGGCTACACCTTC.

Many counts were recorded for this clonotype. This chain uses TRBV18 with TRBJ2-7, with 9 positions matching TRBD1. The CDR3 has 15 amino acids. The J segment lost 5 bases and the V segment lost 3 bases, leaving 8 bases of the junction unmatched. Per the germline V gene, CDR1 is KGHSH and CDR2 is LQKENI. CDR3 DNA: TGTGCCAGCTCACCCACCGGGACAGGGAATCACGAGCAGTACTTC. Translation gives CASSPTGTGNHEQYF.

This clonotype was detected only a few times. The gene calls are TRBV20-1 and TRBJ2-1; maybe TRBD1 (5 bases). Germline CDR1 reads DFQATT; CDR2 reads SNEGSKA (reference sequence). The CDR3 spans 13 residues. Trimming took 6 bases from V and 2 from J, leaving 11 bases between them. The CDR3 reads CSAQGNPYNEQFF. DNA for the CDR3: TGCAGTGCCCAGGGTAATCCCTACAATGAGCAGTTCTTC.

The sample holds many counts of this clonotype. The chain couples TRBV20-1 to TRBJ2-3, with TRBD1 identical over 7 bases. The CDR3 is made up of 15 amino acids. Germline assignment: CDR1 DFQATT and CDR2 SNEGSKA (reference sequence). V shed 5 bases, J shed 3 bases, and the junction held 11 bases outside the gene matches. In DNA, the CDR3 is TGCAGTGCTTACGGGGACAGCTCATCAACAGATACGCAGTATTTT. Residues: CSAYGDSSSTDTQYF.

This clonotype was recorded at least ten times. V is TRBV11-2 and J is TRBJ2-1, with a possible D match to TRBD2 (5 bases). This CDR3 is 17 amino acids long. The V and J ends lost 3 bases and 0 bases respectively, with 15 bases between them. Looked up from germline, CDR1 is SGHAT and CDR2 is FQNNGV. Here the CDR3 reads CASSFRGGRSSYNEQFF. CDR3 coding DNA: TGTGCCAGCAGCTTTAGAGGAGGCCGGAGCTCCTACAATGAGCAGTTCTTC.

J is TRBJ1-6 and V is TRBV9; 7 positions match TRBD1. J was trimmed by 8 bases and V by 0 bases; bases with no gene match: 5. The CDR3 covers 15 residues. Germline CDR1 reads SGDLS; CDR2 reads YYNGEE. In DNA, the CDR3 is TGTGCCAGCAGCGTAGGAGGGGGCACGGATTCACCCCTCCACTTT. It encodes CASSVGGGTDSPLHF.